This TCR beta chain was recorded in a study of CD8+ T cells in alopecia areata. Germline CDR1 and CDR2: SGHAT and FQNNGV. The V end was cut by 5 bases, the J end by 0 bases, with 13 bases between. CDR3 length: 15 residues. The treatment denotes: oral pan-JAK inhibitor, 5-10 mg twice daily. Individuals with alopecia areata gave both lesional scalp punch biopsies and peripheral blood for collection. The sequencing template was cDNA reverse transcribed from extracted RNA. Generated by immunoSEQ multiplex PCR, the TCRdb table keeps only in-frame clones and is missing some. The sample holds under 95,000 clones, about three quarters seen once.

The V call is TRBV11-2, the J call TRBJ2-5; D might be TRBD1 (6 bases). The TCR originated in a human donor with alopecia areata. This sample comprised CD8+ T cells sorted from blood, obtained at week 44, from a patient treated with tofacitinib. CDR3 nucleotide sequence: TGTGCCAGCAGCCCCCCCTACAGGGACCAAGAGACCCAGTACTTC. It specifies CASSPPYRDQETQYF.